These 18 T cell receptor beta chains share one sample of origin, sequenced in a study of T cell responses to AZD1222 COVID-19 vaccine. The method was immunoSEQ multiplex PCR; TCRdb's version includes in-frame clones alone and lacks a portion of them. Here the sample spans under 150,000 clones, over 90% being singletons. The sequenced sample was peripheral blood, obtained on day 0 of AZD1222 vaccination. The origin of the receptors is an adult in good health.

The chain has TRBV3-1 (or the pseudogene TRBV3-2) and TRBJ2-2; D call uncertain. This CDR3 has 14 amino acids. Germline CDR1 reads LGHDT; CDR2 reads YNNKEL (reference sequence). Trimming took 1 base from V and 8 from J, leaving 11 bases between them. The chain's CDR3 is CASSQVTPTGELFF. CDR3 DNA sequence: TGTGCCAGCAGCCAAGTTACCCCGACGGGGGAGCTGTTTTTT.

This chain connects TRBV12-3 or TRBV12-4 to TRBJ2-2; no clear D gene. The CDR3 loop spans 11 amino acids. V was clipped by 3 bases and J by 7 bases, with 3 bases between them. CDR3 residues: CASSFFGELFF. CDR3 in DNA: TGTGCCAGCAGTTTTTTCGGGGAGCTGTTTTTT.

The chain combines TRBV29-1 with TRBJ2-7, with 9 bases that match TRBD1. Germline loops: CDR1 SQVTM, CDR2 ANQGSEA. Losses at the gene ends were 7 bases for V and 5 bases for J; bases not matched to a gene: 3. CDR3 length: 11 residues. Here the CDR3 reads CSGGTGNEQYF. The CDR3 DNA sequence: TGCAGCGGGGGGACAGGGAACGAGCAGTACTTC.

This rearrangement joins TRBV12-3 or TRBV12-4 to TRBJ1-5; D not resolved. Trimming stripped 5 bases from V and 4 bases from J, with 6 bases between. CDR3 length: 12 residues. CDR3 sequence: CASSLTNQPQHF. The CDR3 DNA reads TGTGCCAGCAGTCTAACGAATCAGCCCCAGCATTTT.

The chain couples TRBV18 to TRBJ1-1; 12 bases agree with TRBD1. The CDR3 is 18 amino acids. The germline gives CDR1 KGHSH, CDR2 LQKENI. After removal of 3 bases from V and 1 base from J, the junction contained 9 bases not matched to a gene. CDR3 nucleotides: TGTGCCAGCTCACCTTGGGACAGGGGGCGATCCAAGAACACTGAAGCTTTCTTT. Translating gives CASSPWDRGRSKNTEAFF.

The rearrangement links TRBV3-1 (or the pseudogene TRBV3-2) to TRBJ1-5; weak D call: TRBD1 (6 bases). CDR1 is LGHDT, CDR2 YNNKEL, per germline (reference sequence). The CDR3 runs 18 residues. The V end was cut by 4 bases, the J end by 0 bases, with 19 bases between. CDR3 sequence: CASSPLLGGRPSNQPQHF. The CDR3 region has the DNA TGTGCCAGCAGCCCCCTCTTGGGGGGCAGGCCTAGCAATCAGCCCCAGCATTTT.

The chain joins TRBV28 to TRBJ1-6, with D possibly matching TRBD1 (5 bases). Germline V lookup: CDR1 MDHEN, CDR2 SYDVKM. This CDR3 contains 14 residues. Trimming removed 8 bases from V and 6 bases from J, with 14 bases in between. CDR3 residues: CASELGGINSPLHF. CDR3 nucleotides: TGTGCCAGCGAACTTGGGGGGATTAATTCACCCCTCCACTTT.

The chain employs TRBV5-1 and TRBJ1-1; D unclear. Germline-derived CDR1 and CDR2 are SGHRS and YFSETQ. Trimming pared 1 base from V and 7 bases from J, leaving 8 bases between. CDR3 length: 12 amino acids. The CDR3 DNA reads as TGCGCCAGCAGCTTGCAGGTTGGTGAAGCTTTCTTT. Amino acids: CASSLQVGEAFF.

Only one count was recorded for this clone. The chain couples TRBV27 to TRBJ1-1; 7 nucleotides line up with TRBD1. Per germline, CDR1 MNHEY and CDR2 SMNVEV (reference sequence). V was pared by 6 bases and J by 4 bases, with 8 bases of the junction left unmatched. The CDR3 is made up of 14 amino acids. CDR3 residues: CASSKGAVTTEAFF. CDR3 in DNA: TGTGCCAGCAGCAAGGGGGCGGTCACCACTGAAGCTTTCTTT.

The chain is built from TRBV27 and TRBJ1-4; D gene ambiguous. The CDR3 length is 14 residues. Germline loops: CDR1 MNHEY, CDR2 SMNVEV (reference sequence). The V end lost 6 bases, the J end lost 3 bases, and 11 bases lay between the germline ends. CDR3 in DNA: TGTGCCAGCAGGGTGACCCCTCCTAATGAAAAACTGTTTTTT. Its translation is CASRVTPPNEKLFF.

The CDR3 sequence: CSGERGTETQYF. CDR3 nucleotide sequence: TGCAGCGGGGAGCGGGGGACGGAGACCCAGTACTTC. The chain employs TRBV29-1 and TRBJ2-5; 8 bases align to TRBD2. V dropped 7 bases and J dropped 5; count of bases not matched to a gene: 6. CDR1 is SQVTM and CDR2 is ANQGSEA in the germline V gene. The CDR3 is made up of 12 amino acids.

About this clone itself: One junction end disagrees with the germline gene, perhaps due to a read error. The V call is TRBV6-2 or TRBV6-3, the J call TRBJ1-2; D ambiguous. The CDR3 totals 14 residues. Per germline, CDR1 MNHEY and CDR2 SVGEGT. The CDR3 spells CASSDSTAIPPHNF. In DNA, the CDR3 is TGTGCCAGCAGTGACTCGACGGCAATACCACCCCACAACTTC.

The chain recombines TRBV12-3 or TRBV12-4 with TRBJ2-7; D call uncertain. Trimming removed 0 bases at V and 6 bases at J, with 6 bases between. This CDR3 has 12 residues. This chain's CDR3 is CASSLAVSEQYF. The CDR3 DNA sequence: TGTGCCAGCAGTTTAGCCGTGTCCGAGCAGTACTTC.

This clone is a singleton in its sample. This sequence joins TRBV7-2 and TRBJ1-4; 10 bases are shared with TRBD1. The CDR3 length is 19 residues. The germline V gene encodes CDR1 SGHTA and CDR2 FQGNSA. J gave up 8 bases and V 1 base, and 16 bases lay outside the gene matches. The CDR3 region is CASSLVGGTGAARQEKLFF. CDR3 nucleotides: TGTGCCAGCAGCTTAGTGGGGGGGACAGGGGCGGCCAGGCAGGAAAAACTGTTTTTT.

The chain employs TRBV9 and TRBJ2-7, with no clear D. Germline CDR1 and CDR2: SGDLS and YYNGEE. The V end was cut by 4 bases, the J end by 7 bases, with 12 bases between. CDR3 length: 12 amino acids. CDR3: CASSPRVGEQYF. CDR3 sequence (DNA): TGTGCCAGCAGCCCTAGGGTAGGGGAGCAGTACTTC.

This chain connects TRBV19 to TRBJ2-2; 10 nucleotides agree with TRBD2. This CDR3 is 15 amino acids long. Germline loops: CDR1 LNHDA, CDR2 SQIVND (reference sequence). The trim removed 7 bases at V and 6 bases at J, leaving 8 bases unmatched. Written as DNA, the CDR3 is TGTGCCAGTATGCCCTCCAGCGGGGGGGCCGGGGAGCTGTTTTTT. This encodes CASMPSSGGAGELFF.

This chain uses TRBV27 with TRBJ2-3; perhaps TRBD2 as D (5 bases). The CDR3 length is 15 residues. The germline V gene has CDR1 MNHEY and CDR2 SMNVEV (reference sequence). Trimming removed 8 bases from V and 3 bases from J, with 18 bases in between. CDR3 bases: TGTGCCAGCGATTGGCGCCGGCGAGGGACAGATACGCAGTATTTT. Translating it yields CASDWRRRGTDTQYF.

This sequence joins TRBV19 and TRBJ2-7; 9 nucleotides agree with TRBD2. This CDR3 has 15 amino acids. Trimming at V came to 1 base and at J to 3 bases, leaving 4 bases not matched to a gene. Germline V lookup: CDR1 LNHDA, CDR2 SQIVND (reference sequence). CDR3 region: CASSIVASGVYEQYF. As DNA, the CDR3 is TGTGCCAGTAGTATAGTGGCTAGCGGGGTCTACGAGCAGTACTTC.